Sequencing of this T cell receptor beta chain was carried out in a study of human T cells and chemical hapten exposure. Time point denoted: patch test 1, 2 weeks after DPC sensitization. As for treatment: therapeutic diphenylcyclopropenone sensitization with weekly scalp DPC. As regards this clonotype: A much larger clone lies a single base off, so this may be a read error.

Germline CDR1 is MDHEN and CDR2 is SYDVKM. The CDR3 length is 11 residues. The germline V and J ends were trimmed by 6 bases and 3 bases, with 3 bases remaining between them. MiXCR, applied by TCRdb to the RACE reads, yields one record per CDR3 protein. The sample contains some 380,000 distinct CDR3 sequences, more than 4.5% of which appear only once. J is TRBJ1-5 and V is TRBV28, with D unresolved. The receptor was derived from a woman between 50 and 59 years old with alopecia areata. Some clones in this sample may be carry-over from other donors' samples. The sample in question was whole blood, obtained in connection with sensitization to the hapten diphenylcyclopropenone (DPC). The CDR3 DNA reads as TGTGCCAGCAGGGACAATCAGCCCCAGCATTTT. It specifies CASRDNQPQHF.